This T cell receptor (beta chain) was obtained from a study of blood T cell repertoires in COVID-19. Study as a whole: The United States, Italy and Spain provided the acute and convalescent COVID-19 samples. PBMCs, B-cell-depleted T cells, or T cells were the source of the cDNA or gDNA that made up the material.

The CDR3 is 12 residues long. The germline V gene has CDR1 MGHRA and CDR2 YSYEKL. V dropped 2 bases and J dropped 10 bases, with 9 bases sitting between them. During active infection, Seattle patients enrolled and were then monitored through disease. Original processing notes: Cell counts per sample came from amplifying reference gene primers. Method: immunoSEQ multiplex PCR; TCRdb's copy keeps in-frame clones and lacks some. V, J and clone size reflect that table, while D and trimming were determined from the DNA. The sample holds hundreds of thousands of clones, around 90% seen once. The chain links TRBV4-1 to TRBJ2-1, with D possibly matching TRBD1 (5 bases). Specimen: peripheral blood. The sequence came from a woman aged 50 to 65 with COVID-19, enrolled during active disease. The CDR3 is CASSQTGREQFF. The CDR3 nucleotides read TGCGCCAGCAGCCAAACAGGACGGGAGCAGTTCTTC.